These 27 T cell receptor beta chains were sequenced from one sample in a study of blood T cell repertoires in COVID-19. The method was immunoSEQ multiplex PCR; TCRdb's version includes in-frame clones alone and lacks a portion of them. The data show about 76,000 clones, with around 83% seen just once and approximately 11% held by the top ten. The specimen sequenced was peripheral blood. The source is a man between 60 and 70 years old with COVID-19, enrolled during active disease.

The chain uses TRBV19 and TRBJ2-4; TRBD1 might be the D (5 bases). V was cut by 9 bases and J by 7 bases, with 16 bases left in between. CDR1 is LNHDA and CDR2 is SQIVND in the germline V gene (reference sequence). The CDR3 length is 13 residues. The CDR3, as DNA: TGTGCCAGAAAACAGGACCGGAAGAACATTCAGTACTTC. Protein sequence: CARKQDRKNIQYF.

This rearrangement joins TRBV5-1 to TRBJ2-2, with 7 bases matching TRBD1. V dropped 4 bases and J dropped 1; count of bases not matched to a gene: 7. Germline V CDR1 and CDR2: SGHRS, YFSETQ. The CDR3 is made up of 16 amino acids. The DNA for the CDR3 is TGCGCCAGCAGCCTCTCCGGGACAGAGAACACCGGGGAGCTGTTTTTT. This gives the protein CASSLSGTENTGELFF.

The chain uses TRBV24-1 and TRBJ2-1; perhaps TRBD1 as D (6 bases). This CDR3 comprises 13 residues. Deletions cut 5 bases from V and 6 bases from J, with 10 bases between. The V gene's germline CDR1 is KGHDR and CDR2 SFDVKD. CDR3 residues: CATSAGTFNEQFF. The CDR3 bases are TGTGCCACCAGTGCTGGGACATTCAATGAGCAGTTCTTC.

This clone was counted once. The V gene is TRBV3-1 (or the pseudogene TRBV3-2), the J gene TRBJ2-1, with 7 bases that match TRBD2. The V gene's germline CDR1 is LGHDT and CDR2 YNNKEL (reference sequence). The CDR3 is 16 amino acids. V trimming: 0 bases; J trimming: 7 bases; junction bases outside the gene matches: 9. Here the CDR3 DNA reads TGTGCCAGCAGCCAAGAAGCAGCAGCGGGATCGAATGAGCAGTTCTTC. Translating gives CASSQEAAAGSNEQFF.

This chain joins TRBV24-1 and TRBJ2-2, with TRBD1 matching 9 bases. Germline-derived CDR1 and CDR2 are KGHDR and SFDVKD. The CDR3 extends over 15 amino acids. J gave up 7 bases and V 7 bases, and 9 bases lay outside the gene matches. As DNA, the CDR3 is TGTGCCACCAGCGACAGGGGGTATCTTCACGGGGAGCTGTTTTTT. This translates into CATSDRGYLHGELFF.

The J gene is TRBJ2-5, the V gene TRBV6-5; 7 nucleotides align to TRBD1. Trimming removed 3 bases from V and 4 bases from J; junction bases left unmatched: 2. There are 13 residues in the CDR3. Germline lookup yields CDR1 MNHEY and CDR2 SVGAGI. The CDR3 DNA reads as TGTGCCAGCAGTTATGCAGGGGGAGAGACCCAGTACTTC. It yields the protein CASSYAGGETQYF.

The J gene is TRBJ1-1, the V gene TRBV18; D perhaps matches TRBD1 (6 bases). V shed 3 bases and J shed 5 bases, with 10 bases lying between them. Looked up from germline, CDR1 is KGHSH and CDR2 is LQKENI. This CDR3 spans 13 amino acids. The CDR3, as DNA: TGTGCCAGCTCACCTTCAGGGGAAACTGAAGCTTTCTTT. This translates into CASSPSGETEAFF.

Only a few counts were recorded for this clone. The CDR3 sequence is CASSGGRQGVWGTDTQYF. CDR3 DNA sequence: TGTGCCAGCAGTGGGGGGCGACAGGGGGTCTGGGGAACAGATACGCAGTATTTT. The chain uses TRBV6-1 and TRBJ2-3, with TRBD1 matching 9 bases. The CDR3 covers 18 residues. CDR1 is MNHNS, CDR2 SASEGT, per germline. V lost 4 bases to trimming and J lost 3 bases; unmatched junction nucleotides: 14.

This clone has more than one count but fewer than ten. The chain has TRBV21-1 and TRBJ1-2. TRBV21-1 is a known pseudogene. CDR3 length equals 15 residues. CDR3 residues: CASSKAVRANYGYTF. The CDR3 DNA is TGTGCCAGCAGCAAAGCGGTGAGAGCTAACTATGGCTACACCTTC.

This chain connects TRBV18 to TRBJ2-1; 8 nucleotides align to TRBD2. The CDR3 sequence is 16 residues long. V trimming: 3 bases; J trimming: 6 bases; junction bases outside the gene matches: 10. Germline CDR1 KGHSH, CDR2 LQKENI. The DNA of the CDR3 is TGTGCCAGCTCACCGGCTAGCGGGTCCTTGGGCAATGAGCAGTTCTTC. Translation gives CASSPASGSLGNEQFF.

V and J are TRBV6-1 and TRBJ1-6; possibly TRBD1 for D (5 bases). The CDR3 loop spans 19 amino acids. Germline CDR1 and CDR2: MNHNS and SASEGT. V was clipped by 3 bases and J by 1 base, with 19 bases between them. Here the CDR3 DNA reads TGTGCCAGCAGTGACACAAAAGGTCCAGGGTTATCCTATAATTCACCCCTCCACTTT. Encoded protein: CASSDTKGPGLSYNSPLHF.

V is TRBV5-1 and J is TRBJ2-7, with a tentative D call TRBD1 (5 bases). Trimming pared 3 bases from V and 8 bases from J, leaving 21 bases between. This CDR3 region has 15 residues. Germline CDR1 is SGHRS and CDR2 is YFSETQ. The CDR3 DNA follows: TGCGCCAGCAGCTCGACCCCCAATCAGGGCGTGCAGCAGTACTTC. This gives the protein CASSSTPNQGVQQYF.

V gene TRBV5-1 combines with J gene TRBJ2-4; D is perhaps TRBD2 (7 bases). CDR3 length: 16 residues. V was cut by 4 bases and J by 4 bases, with 18 bases left in between. Germline CDR1 reads SGHRS; CDR2 reads YFSETQ. CDR3 residues: CASSPQPEGGKNIQYF. The CDR3 DNA follows: TGCGCCAGCAGCCCCCAACCAGAGGGGGGGAAAAACATTCAGTACTTC. The full variable domain, rest sourced from reference TRBV5-1 and TRBJ2-4, is KAGVTQTPRYLIKTRGQQVTLSCSPISGHRSVSWYQQTPGQGLQFLFEYFSETQRNKGNFPGRFSGRQFSNSRSEMNVSTLELGDSALYLCASSPQPEGGKNIQYFGAGTRLSVL.

This chain joins TRBV18 and TRBJ2-3; 13 positions agree with TRBD2. V was clipped by 3 bases and J by 4 bases; unmatched bases: 4. This CDR3 region has 16 residues. Per germline, CDR1 KGHSH and CDR2 LQKENI. CDR3 protein: CASSPPLAGGSDTQYF. The CDR3 bases are TGTGCCAGCTCACCCCCACTAGCGGGGGGGTCAGATACGCAGTATTTT.

Only one count was recorded for this clone. The V call is TRBV9, the J call TRBJ2-3; maybe TRBD2 (6 bases). CDR1 and CDR2 (germline): SGDLS, YYNGEE. Deletions cut 3 bases from V and 3 bases from J, with 20 bases between. This CDR3 has 17 residues. The chain's CDR3 is CASSAFRGKDSTDTQYF. In DNA form, the CDR3 reads TGTGCCAGCAGCGCCTTCCGGGGGAAGGATAGTACAGATACGCAGTATTTT.

This clone is a singleton in its sample. The chain recombines TRBV6-6 with TRBJ2-7; TRBD1 matches 8 bases. Germline CDR1 is MNHNY and CDR2 is SVGAGI (reference sequence). The V segment lost 6 bases and the J segment 5 bases; nucleotides outside the gene matches: 9. There are 14 residues in the CDR3. The CDR3: CASRTGTGGDEQYF. For the CDR3, the DNA is TGTGCCAGCAGGACCGGGACAGGAGGCGACGAGCAGTACTTC.

The chain recombines TRBV19 with TRBJ1-6; D not resolved. Germline V lookup: CDR1 LNHDA, CDR2 SQIVND (reference sequence). V was shortened by 0 bases and J by 12 bases, with 18 bases between the two germline ends. The CDR3 loop spans 16 amino acids. Written as DNA, the CDR3 is TGTGCCAGTAGTATAGATAACCGGAGTCGTTTTCGACCCCTCCACTTT. This sequence encodes CASSIDNRSRFRPLHF.

The chain combines TRBV28 with TRBJ2-1; D is unresolved. Germline values: CDR1 MDHEN, CDR2 SYDVKM. The CDR3 spans 16 residues. V was shortened by 6 bases and J by 2 bases, with 17 bases between the two germline ends. The CDR3 loop is CASSSLALPPYNEQFF. The DNA for the CDR3 is TGTGCCAGCAGCAGTCTGGCCCTCCCACCCTACAATGAGCAGTTCTTC.

This CDR3 reads CAPRGRGQQPQHF. For the CDR3, the DNA is TGTGCCCCAAGGGGCAGGGGGCAACAGCCCCAGCATTTT. The chain recombines TRBV19 with TRBJ1-5; TRBD1 aligns across 8 bases. The CDR3 is made up of 13 amino acids. V dropped 11 bases and J dropped 7; count of bases not matched to a gene: 10. CDR1 and CDR2 (germline): LNHDA, SQIVND (reference sequence). Based on the CDR3 plus reference TRBV19 and TRBJ1-5, the full variable domain is DGGITQSPKYLFRKEGQNVTLSCEQNLNHDAMYWYRQDPGQGLRLIYYSQIVNDFQKGDIAEGYSVSREKKESFPLTVTSAQKNPTAFYLCAPRGRGQQPQHFGDGTRLSIL.

The rearrangement uses TRBV7-2 and TRBJ1-1; TRBD1 aligns across 7 bases. The V and J ends lost 0 bases and 5 bases, in that order; junction bases with no gene match: 6. The CDR3 has 15 residues. Germline assignment: CDR1 SGHTA and CDR2 FQGNSA. In DNA, the CDR3 is TGTGCCAGCAGCTTAGCGGGGCAGGGGGGTACTGAAGCTTTCTTT. The encoded protein is CASSLAGQGGTEAFF.

The chain joins TRBV2 to TRBJ2-7; TRBD2 agrees at 8 bases. V was pared by 2 bases and J by 3 bases, with 6 bases of the junction left unmatched. CDR3 length: 15 amino acids. The germline CDR1 and CDR2 sequences are SNHLY and FYNNEI. CDR3 residues: CASSEPSGGHYEQYF. The CDR3 nucleotides are TGTGCCAGCAGTGAACCGAGCGGGGGCCACTACGAGCAGTACTTC.

The chain is built from TRBV5-1 and TRBJ1-4; possibly TRBD1 for D (5 bases). CDR3 size: 14 residues. The V gene's germline CDR1 is SGHRS and CDR2 YFSETQ. Deletions cut 2 bases from V and 5 bases from J, with 10 bases between. The CDR3 DNA follows: TGCGCCAGCAGCTTTTTCCGGGGGAATGAAAAACTGTTTTTT. This sequence encodes CASSFFRGNEKLFF.

This clone was recorded a few times. The chain joins TRBV18 to TRBJ2-3, with 10 bases matching TRBD2. V lost 2 bases, J lost 1 base, and 3 bases stayed unmatched. Looked up from germline, CDR1 is KGHSH and CDR2 is LQKENI. The CDR3 extends over 16 amino acids. The CDR3 DNA is TGTGCCAGCTCACCAGGCGGGACTAGCGGCACAGATACGCAGTATTTT. Encoded protein: CASSPGGTSGTDTQYF.

The chain uses TRBV24-1 and TRBJ2-3, with 7 bases that match TRBD2. Germline CDR1 and CDR2: KGHDR and SFDVKD. This CDR3 contains 15 residues. V lost 5 bases and J lost 2; bases outside the gene matches: 6. CDR3 residues: CATSGASGNTDTQYF. The CDR3 DNA is TGTGCCACCAGTGGGGCTAGCGGTAACACAGATACGCAGTATTTT.

This chain connects TRBV6-5 to TRBJ1-5, with D possibly matching TRBD1 (5 bases). The CDR3 is 14 residues long. Between the trimmed V and J ends, which lost 5 bases and 4 bases, there was a span of 12 bases. In germline, CDR1 is MNHEY, CDR2 SVGAGI. CDR3 sequence: CASSLRRGNQPQHF. CDR3 bases: TGTGCCAGCAGTCTGAGGAGGGGTAATCAGCCCCAGCATTTT.

There are a few counts of this clone. The rearrangement links TRBV11-3 to TRBJ2-1, with TRBD2 matching 15 bases. The germline V gene has CDR1 SGHNT and CDR2 YENEEA. The CDR3 is 16 amino acids. J gave up 9 bases and V 5 bases, and 8 bases lay outside the gene matches. The CDR3: CASSPGGTSGRREQFF. In DNA, the CDR3 is TGTGCCAGCAGCCCCGGGGGGACTAGCGGGAGGCGTGAGCAGTTCTTC.

The genes are TRBV30 and TRBJ1-1; perhaps TRBD1 as D (5 bases). The germline V gene encodes CDR1 GTSNPN and CDR2 SVGIG (reference sequence). The germline V and J ends were trimmed by 0 bases and 0 bases, with 11 bases remaining between them. The CDR3 has 15 residues. The CDR3 region is CAWSVRGGVNTEAFF. CDR3 nucleotides: TGTGCCTGGAGTGTCCGCGGGGGGGTGAACACTGAAGCTTTCTTT. Full variable domain (rest looked up from reference TRBV30 and TRBJ1-1): SQTIHQWPATLVQPVGSPLSLECTVEGTSNPNLYWYRQAAGRGLQLLFYSVGIGQISSEVPQNLSASRPQDRQFILSSKKLLLSDSGFYLCAWSVRGGVNTEAFFGQGTRLTVV.